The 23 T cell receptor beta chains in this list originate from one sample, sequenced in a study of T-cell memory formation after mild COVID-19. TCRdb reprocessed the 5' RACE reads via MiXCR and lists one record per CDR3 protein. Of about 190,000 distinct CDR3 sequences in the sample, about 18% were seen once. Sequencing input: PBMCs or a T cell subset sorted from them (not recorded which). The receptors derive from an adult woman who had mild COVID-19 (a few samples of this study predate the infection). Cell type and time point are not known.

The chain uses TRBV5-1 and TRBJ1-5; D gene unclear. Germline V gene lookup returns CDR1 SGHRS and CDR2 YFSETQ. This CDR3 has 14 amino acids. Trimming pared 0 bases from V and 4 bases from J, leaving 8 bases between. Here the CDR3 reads CASSLEGLNQPQHF. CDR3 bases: TGCGCCAGCAGCTTGGAAGGTTTGAATCAGCCCCAGCATTTT.

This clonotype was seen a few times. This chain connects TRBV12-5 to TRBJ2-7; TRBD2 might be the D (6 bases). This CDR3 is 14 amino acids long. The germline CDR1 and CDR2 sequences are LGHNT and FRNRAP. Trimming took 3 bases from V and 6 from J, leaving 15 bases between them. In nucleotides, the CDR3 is TGTGCTAGTGGTTTATCCCTAGCGTCGGGCGAGCAGTACTTC. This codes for CASGLSLASGEQYF.

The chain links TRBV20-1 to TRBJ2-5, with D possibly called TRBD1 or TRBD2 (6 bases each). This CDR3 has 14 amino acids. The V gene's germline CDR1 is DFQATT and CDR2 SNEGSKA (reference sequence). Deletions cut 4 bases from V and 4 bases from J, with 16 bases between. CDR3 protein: CSANWGAHRETQYF. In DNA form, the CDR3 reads TGCAGTGCTAACTGGGGGGCTCATCGAGAGACCCAGTACTTC.

The chain's CDR3 is CASSLTTSGTSYF. CDR3 in DNA: TGTGCCAGCAGCTTAACGACTAGCGGGACGTCGTATTTT. The chain uses TRBV7-3 and TRBJ2-3; 11 bases map to TRBD2. This CDR3 spans 13 amino acids. Trimming took 0 bases from V and 14 from J; bases not matched to a gene: 4. The V gene's germline CDR1 is SGHTA and CDR2 FQGTGA.

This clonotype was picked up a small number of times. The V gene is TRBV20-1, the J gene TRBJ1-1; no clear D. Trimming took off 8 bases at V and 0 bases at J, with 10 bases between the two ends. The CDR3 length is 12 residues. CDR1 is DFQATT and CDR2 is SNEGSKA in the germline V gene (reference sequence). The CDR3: CSSRRMNTEAFF. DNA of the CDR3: TGCAGTAGTCGGAGGATGAACACTGAAGCTTTCTTT.

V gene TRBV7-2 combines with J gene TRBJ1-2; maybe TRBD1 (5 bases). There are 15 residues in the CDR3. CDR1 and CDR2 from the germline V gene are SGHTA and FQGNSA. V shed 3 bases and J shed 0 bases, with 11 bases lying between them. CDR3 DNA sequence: TGTGCCAGCAGCTTGAGTTCAGGGTCTAACTATGGCTACACCTTC. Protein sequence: CASSLSSGSNYGYTF.

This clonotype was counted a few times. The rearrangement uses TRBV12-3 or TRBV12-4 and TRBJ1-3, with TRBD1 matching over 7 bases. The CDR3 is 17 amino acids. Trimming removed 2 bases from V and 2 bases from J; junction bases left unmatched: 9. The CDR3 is CASSLNRGIRTGNTIYF. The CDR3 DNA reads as TGTGCCAGCAGTTTAAACAGGGGAATTCGAACTGGAAACACCATATATTTT.

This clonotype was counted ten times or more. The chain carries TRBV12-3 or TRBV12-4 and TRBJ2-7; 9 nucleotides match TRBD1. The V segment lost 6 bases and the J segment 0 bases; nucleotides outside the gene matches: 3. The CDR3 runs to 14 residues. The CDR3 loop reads CASRQTGGSYEQYF. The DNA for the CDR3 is TGTGCCAGCAGGCAGACAGGGGGCTCCTACGAGCAGTACTTC.

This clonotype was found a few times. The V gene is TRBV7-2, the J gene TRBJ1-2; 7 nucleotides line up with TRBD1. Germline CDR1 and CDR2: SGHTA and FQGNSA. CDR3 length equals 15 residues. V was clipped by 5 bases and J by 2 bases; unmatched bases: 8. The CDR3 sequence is CASSAKAGQNYGYTF. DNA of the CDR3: TGTGCCAGCAGCGCCAAGGCGGGACAGAACTATGGCTACACCTTC.

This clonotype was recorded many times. CDR3 sequence: CASSDAFGYTF. CDR3 nucleotide sequence: TGTGCCAGCAGTGACGCCTTCGGCTACACCTTC. V is TRBV12-3 or TRBV12-4 and J is TRBJ1-2; D not resolved. The CDR3 length is 11 residues. V gave up 5 bases and J gave up 8 bases, with 9 bases separating them.

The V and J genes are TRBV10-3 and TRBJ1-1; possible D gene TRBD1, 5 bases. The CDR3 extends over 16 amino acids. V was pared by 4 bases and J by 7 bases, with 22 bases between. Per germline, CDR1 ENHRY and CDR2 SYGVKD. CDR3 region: CAISATTGGARGEAFF. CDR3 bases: TGTGCCATCAGTGCCACCACCGGAGGGGCGAGGGGTGAAGCTTTCTTT.

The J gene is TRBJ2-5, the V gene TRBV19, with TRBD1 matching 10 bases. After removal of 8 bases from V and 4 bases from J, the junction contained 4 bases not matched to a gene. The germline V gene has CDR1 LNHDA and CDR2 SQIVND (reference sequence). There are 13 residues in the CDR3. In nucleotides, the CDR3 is TGTGCCAGTCGGGACAGGGGAGTAGAGACCCAGTACTTC. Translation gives CASRDRGVETQYF.

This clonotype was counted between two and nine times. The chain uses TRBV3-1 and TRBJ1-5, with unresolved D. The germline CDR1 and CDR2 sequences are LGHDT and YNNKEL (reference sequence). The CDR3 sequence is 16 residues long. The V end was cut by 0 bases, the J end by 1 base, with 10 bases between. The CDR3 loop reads CASSQDGEGSNQPQHF. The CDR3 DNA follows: TGTGCCAGCAGCCAAGATGGGGAAGGGAGCAATCAGCCCCAGCATTTT.

The CDR3 region has the DNA TGTGCCAGCAGCGAGACAGGGCTAGAGACCCAGTACTTC. Translated: CASSETGLETQYF. The rearrangement uses TRBV9 and TRBJ2-5; 7 bases align to TRBD1. The length of the CDR3 is 13 residues. The germline V gene has CDR1 SGDLS and CDR2 YYNGEE. V lost 3 bases to trimming and J lost 4 bases; unmatched junction nucleotides: 3.

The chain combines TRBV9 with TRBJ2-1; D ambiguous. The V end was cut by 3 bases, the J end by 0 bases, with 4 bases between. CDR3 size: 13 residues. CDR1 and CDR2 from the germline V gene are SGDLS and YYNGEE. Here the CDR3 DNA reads TGTGCCAGCAGCGCAAACTCCTACAATGAGCAGTTCTTC. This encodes CASSANSYNEQFF. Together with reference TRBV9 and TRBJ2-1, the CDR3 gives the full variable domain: DSGVTQTPKHLITATGQRVTLRCSPRSGDLSVYWYQQSLDQGLQFLIQYYNGEERAKGNILERFSAQQFPDLHSELNLSSLELGDSALYFCASSANSYNEQFFGPGTRLTVL.

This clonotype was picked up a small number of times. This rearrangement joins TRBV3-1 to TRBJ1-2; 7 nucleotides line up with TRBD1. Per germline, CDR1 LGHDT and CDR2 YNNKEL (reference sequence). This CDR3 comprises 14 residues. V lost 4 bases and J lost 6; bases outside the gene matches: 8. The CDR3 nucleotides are TGTGCCAGCAGCCGACACCAGGGGGGGGATGGCTACACCTTC. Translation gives CASSRHQGGDGYTF.

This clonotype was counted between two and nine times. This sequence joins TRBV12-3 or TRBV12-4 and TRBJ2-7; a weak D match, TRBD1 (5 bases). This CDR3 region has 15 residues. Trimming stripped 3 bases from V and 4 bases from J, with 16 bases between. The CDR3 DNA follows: TGTGCCAGCAGTTTCAGGGCTATTCTAGGGTACGAGCAGTACTTC. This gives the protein CASSFRAILGYEQYF.

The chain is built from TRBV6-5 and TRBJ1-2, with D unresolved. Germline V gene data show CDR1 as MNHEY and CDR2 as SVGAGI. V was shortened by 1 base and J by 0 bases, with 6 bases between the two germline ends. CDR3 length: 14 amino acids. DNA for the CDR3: TGTGCCAGCAGTTACTTTTCCACTAACTATGGCTACACCTTC. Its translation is CASSYFSTNYGYTF.

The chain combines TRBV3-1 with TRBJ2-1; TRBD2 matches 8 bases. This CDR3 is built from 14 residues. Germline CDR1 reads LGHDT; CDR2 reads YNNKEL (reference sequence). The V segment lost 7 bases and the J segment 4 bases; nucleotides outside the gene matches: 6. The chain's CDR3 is CASTLAGLYNEQFF. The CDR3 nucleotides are TGTGCCAGCACCCTAGCGGGCCTTTACAATGAGCAGTTCTTC.

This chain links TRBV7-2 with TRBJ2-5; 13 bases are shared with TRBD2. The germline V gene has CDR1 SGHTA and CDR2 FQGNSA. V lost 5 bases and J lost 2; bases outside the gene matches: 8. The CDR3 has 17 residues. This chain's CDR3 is CASSRGLAGAGQETQYF. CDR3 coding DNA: TGTGCCAGCAGCCGAGGACTAGCGGGAGCCGGTCAAGAGACCCAGTACTTC.

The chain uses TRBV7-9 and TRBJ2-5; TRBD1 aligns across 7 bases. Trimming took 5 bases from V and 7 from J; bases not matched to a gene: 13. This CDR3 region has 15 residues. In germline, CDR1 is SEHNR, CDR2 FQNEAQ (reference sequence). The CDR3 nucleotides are TGTGCCAGCAGCACCTACCGGGCGCCAGGGGGGACCCAGTACTTC. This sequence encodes CASSTYRAPGGTQYF.

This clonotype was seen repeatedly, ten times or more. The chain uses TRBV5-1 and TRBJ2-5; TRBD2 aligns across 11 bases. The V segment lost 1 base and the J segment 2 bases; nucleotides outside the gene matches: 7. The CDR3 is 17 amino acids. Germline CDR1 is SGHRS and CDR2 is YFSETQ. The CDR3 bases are TGCGCCAGCAGCTTGTCTCTAGCGGGGGGACCGCAAGAGACCCAGTACTTC. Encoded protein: CASSLSLAGGPQETQYF.

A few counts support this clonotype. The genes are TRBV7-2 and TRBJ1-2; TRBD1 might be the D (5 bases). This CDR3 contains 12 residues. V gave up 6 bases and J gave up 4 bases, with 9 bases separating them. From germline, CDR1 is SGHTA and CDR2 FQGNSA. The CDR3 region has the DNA TGTGCCAGCAGTCAGGGCGTCTATGGCTACACCTTC. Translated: CASSQGVYGYTF.